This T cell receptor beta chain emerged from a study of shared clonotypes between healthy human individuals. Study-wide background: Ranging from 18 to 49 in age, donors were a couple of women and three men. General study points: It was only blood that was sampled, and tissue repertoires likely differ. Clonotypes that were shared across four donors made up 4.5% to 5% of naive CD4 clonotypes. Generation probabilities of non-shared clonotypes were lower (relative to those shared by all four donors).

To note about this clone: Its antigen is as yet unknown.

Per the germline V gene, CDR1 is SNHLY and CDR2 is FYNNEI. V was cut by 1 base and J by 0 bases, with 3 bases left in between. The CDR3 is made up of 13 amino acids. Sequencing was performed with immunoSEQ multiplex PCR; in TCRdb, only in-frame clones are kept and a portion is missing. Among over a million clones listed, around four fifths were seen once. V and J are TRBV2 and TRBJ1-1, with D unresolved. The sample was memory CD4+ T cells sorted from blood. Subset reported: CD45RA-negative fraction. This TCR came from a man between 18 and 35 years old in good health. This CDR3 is CASSEDLNTEAFF. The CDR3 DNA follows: TGTGCCAGCAGTGAAGACCTGAACACTGAAGCTTTCTTT.